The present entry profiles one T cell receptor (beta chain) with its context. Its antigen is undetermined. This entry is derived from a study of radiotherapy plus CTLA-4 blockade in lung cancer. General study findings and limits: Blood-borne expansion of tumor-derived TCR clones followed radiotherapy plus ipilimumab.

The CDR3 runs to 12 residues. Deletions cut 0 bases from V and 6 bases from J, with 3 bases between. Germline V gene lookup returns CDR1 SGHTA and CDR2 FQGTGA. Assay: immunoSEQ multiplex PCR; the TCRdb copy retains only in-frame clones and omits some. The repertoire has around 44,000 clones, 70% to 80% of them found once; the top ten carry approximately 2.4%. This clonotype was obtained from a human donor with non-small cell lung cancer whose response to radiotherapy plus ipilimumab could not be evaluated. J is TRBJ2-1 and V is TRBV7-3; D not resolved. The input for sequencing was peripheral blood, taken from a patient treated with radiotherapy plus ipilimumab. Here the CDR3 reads CASSLTGNEQFF. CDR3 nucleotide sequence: TGTGCCAGCAGCTTAACCGGCAATGAGCAGTTCTTC.